The 7 T cell receptor beta chains below all came from one sample that was sequenced in a study of glioma-infiltrating T cells. TCR alpha and beta CDR3 regions were amplified from RNA using iRepertoire nested multiplex PCR. One entry per CDR3 protein results from TCRdb running MiXCR on the multiplex PCR reads. The sample contains a few thousand distinct CDR3 sequences, about 86% of which appear only once. Sequenced input: glioma tissue, nonneoplastic brain tissue, or PBMCs (not recorded which). The receptors shown here come from a human donor with low-grade glioma or glioblastoma, undergoing nonglioma brain surgery, or in good health (not recorded which).

A word on this clonotype: Since it is a stray read in a library aimed at alpha chains, this beta chain has a size that is not meaningful. The rearrangement uses TRBV4-3 and TRBJ1-4, with a possible D match to TRBD1 (5 bases). Germline CDR1 LGHNA, CDR2 YSLEER. Trimming cost V 4 bases and J 7 bases, with 16 bases left between them. This CDR3 is built from 15 residues. This CDR3 is CASSRGEGMGEKLFF. The CDR3 DNA reads as TGCGCCAGCAGCCGAGGGGAGGGTATGGGTGAAAAACTGTTTTTT.

A note on this clonotype: Within a library made for alpha chains, this beta chain is off target, and its count is uninformative. V usage is TRBV6-5 and J usage is TRBJ1-1; D uncertain. There are 14 residues in the CDR3. In germline, CDR1 is MNHEY, CDR2 SVGAGI. Trimming took off 0 bases at V and 6 bases at J, with 11 bases between the two ends. The CDR3 region is CASSYSTGESEAFF. CDR3 coding DNA: TGTGCCAGCAGTTACTCGACGGGAGAATCTGAAGCTTTCTTT.

This clonotype was counted a single time. This beta chain represents an off-target read in a library built for alpha chains; its size is of limited meaning. The rearrangement links TRBV6-1 to TRBJ2-3; TRBD2 aligns across 15 bases. Germline V gives CDR1 MNHNS, CDR2 SASEGT. V lost 2 bases to trimming and J lost 6 bases; unmatched junction nucleotides: 9. This CDR3 has 18 amino acids. DNA for the CDR3: TGTGCCAGCAGTGAATACGGACTAGCGGGGGGGCCGAGGGATACGCAGTATTTT. As protein: CASSEYGLAGGPRDTQYF.

In regard to this clonotype: The size of this beta chain means little, since it is a stray read in a library made for alpha chains. The chain is built from TRBV18 and TRBJ2-3, with D unresolved. The ends were cut back, 3 bases at V and 3 bases at J, with 7 bases in the middle. Looked up from germline, CDR1 is KGHSH and CDR2 is LQKENI. The CDR3 runs to 13 residues. CDR3 region: CASSPSSTDTQYF. CDR3 bases: TGTGCCAGCTCACCCTCAAGTACAGATACGCAGTATTTT.

Remarks on this clonotype: This beta chain turned up in a library designed for alpha chains; as an off-target read, its abundance says little. The V and J genes are TRBV24-1 and TRBJ2-1; D is uncertain. The CDR3 loop spans 13 amino acids. The V and J ends lost 5 bases and 1 base respectively, with 5 bases between them. CDR1 is KGHDR, CDR2 SFDVKD, per germline. CDR3 sequence reads: CATSGSSYNEQFF. Here the CDR3 DNA reads TGTGCCACCAGTGGATCTTCCTACAATGAGCAGTTCTTC.

This clonotype was seen once. The size of this beta chain means little, since it is a stray read in a library made for alpha chains. The chain carries TRBV6-4 and TRBJ1-2; 8 bases agree with TRBD1. V lost 10 bases to trimming and J lost 8 bases; unmatched junction nucleotides: 6. This CDR3 comprises 11 residues. The V gene's germline CDR1 is MRHNA and CDR2 SNTAGT. The CDR3 DNA sequence: TGTGCCAAGTGGACAGGGCAAGGCTACACCTTC. This encodes CAKWTGQGYTF.

A remark on this clonotype: This beta chain appears as a stray read in a library generated for alpha chains; its size is not informative. The J gene is TRBJ2-7, the V gene TRBV7-4; D unclear. The CDR3 totals 12 residues. V lost 1 base and J lost 2, with 3 bases in between. Germline V lookup: CDR1 SGHVT, CDR2 SQSDAQ. The CDR3 here is CASSLGTYEQYF. The CDR3 coding sequence is TGTGCCAGCAGCTTAGGGACCTACGAGCAGTACTTC.